The sample holds one count of the clone carrying this T cell receptor (beta chain). This specimen comes from a study of blood T cell repertoires in COVID-19. Participant age was about 18 to 89 years, and participants resided in 24 US areas. Two negative PCRs, clearance, or symptom resolution characterized the recovered Cohort 3 donors. Generated by immunoSEQ multiplex PCR, the TCRdb table keeps only in-frame clones and is missing some. The data contain around 120,000 clones, less than 90% of them singletons. The germline V gene encodes CDR1 GTSNPN and CDR2 SVGIG (reference sequence). Trimming cost V 1 base and J 8 bases; bases outside gene matches: 13. CDR3 length: 17 amino acids.

The genes are TRBV30 and TRBJ2-3; 12 nucleotides agree with TRBD2. The TCR sequence derives from a woman between 50 and 59 years old who had recovered from COVID-19. Material: PBMCs or T cells enriched from blood (not recorded which). CDR3 protein: CAWSATSGGSNPPTQYF. CDR3 coding DNA: TGTGCCTGGAGTGCAACTAGCGGGGGGTCCAACCCCCCTACGCAGTATTTT.